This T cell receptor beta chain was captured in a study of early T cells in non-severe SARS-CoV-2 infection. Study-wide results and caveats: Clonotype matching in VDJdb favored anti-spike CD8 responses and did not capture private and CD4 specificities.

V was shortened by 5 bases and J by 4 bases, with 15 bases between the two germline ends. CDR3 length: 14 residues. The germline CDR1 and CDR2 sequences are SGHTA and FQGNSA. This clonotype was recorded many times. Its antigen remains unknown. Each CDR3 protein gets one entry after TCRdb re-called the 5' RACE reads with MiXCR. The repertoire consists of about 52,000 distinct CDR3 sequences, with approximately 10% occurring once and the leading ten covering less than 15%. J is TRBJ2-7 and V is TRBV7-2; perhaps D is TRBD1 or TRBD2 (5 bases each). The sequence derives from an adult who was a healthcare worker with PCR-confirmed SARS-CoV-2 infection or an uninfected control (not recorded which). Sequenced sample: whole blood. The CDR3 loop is CASSSQGRGYEQYF. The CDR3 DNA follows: TGTGCCAGCAGCAGCCAGGGACGTGGGTACGAGCAGTACTTC.